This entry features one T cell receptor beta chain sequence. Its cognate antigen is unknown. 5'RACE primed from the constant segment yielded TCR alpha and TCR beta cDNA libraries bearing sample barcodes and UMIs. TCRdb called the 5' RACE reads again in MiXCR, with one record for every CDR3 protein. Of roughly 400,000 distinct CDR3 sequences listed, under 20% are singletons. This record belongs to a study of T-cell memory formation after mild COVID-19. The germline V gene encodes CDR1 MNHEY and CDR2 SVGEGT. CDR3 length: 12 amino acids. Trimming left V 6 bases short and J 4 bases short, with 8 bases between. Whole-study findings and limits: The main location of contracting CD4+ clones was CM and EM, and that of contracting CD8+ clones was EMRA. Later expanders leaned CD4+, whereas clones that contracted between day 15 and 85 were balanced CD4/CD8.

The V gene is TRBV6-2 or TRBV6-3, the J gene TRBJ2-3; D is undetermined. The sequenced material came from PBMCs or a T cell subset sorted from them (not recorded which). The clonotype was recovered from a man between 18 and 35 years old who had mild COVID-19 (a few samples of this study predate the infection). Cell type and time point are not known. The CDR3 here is CASSHAPDTQYF. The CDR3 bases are TGTGCCAGCAGCCACGCGCCAGATACGCAGTATTTT.